These T cell receptor beta chains were read from a single sample in a study of early T cells in non-severe SARS-CoV-2 infection. TCRdb passed the 5' RACE reads through MiXCR, listing each CDR3 protein once. The sample yields about 73,000 distinct CDR3 sequences, roughly 13% seen once. Sequenced material: whole blood. The origin of the receptors is an adult who was a healthcare worker with PCR-confirmed SARS-CoV-2 infection or an uninfected control (not recorded which). CDR3s include the opening cysteine and the closing phenylalanine or tryptophan. Fields, in order: V gene, D gene, clone size, J gene, CDR3 protein, CDR3 DNA. A D gene is named only where the DNA matches it firmly. Clone size, where shown, is once, few, many, or a class for clones that have expanded.

v_gene: TRBV4-3; d_gene: TRBD1; abundance: few; j_gene: TRBJ2-1; CDR3aa: CASSQDRGRNNEQFF; CDR3nt: TGCGCCAGCAGCCAGGACAGGGGGAGAAACAATGAGCAGTTCTTC
v_gene: TRBV7-9; d_gene: TRBD2; abundance: many; j_gene: TRBJ2-1; CDR3aa: CASSLLAGGYNEQFF; CDR3nt: TGTGCCAGCAGCCTCCTAGCGGGGGGGTACAATGAGCAGTTCTTC
v_gene: TRBV11-2; d_gene: TRBD1; abundance: many; j_gene: TRBJ2-7; CDR3aa: CASSSSGTGAYEQYF; CDR3nt: TGTGCCAGCAGCTCATCCGGGACAGGGGCCTACGAGCAGTACTTC
v_gene: TRBV19; d_gene: NA; abundance: NA; j_gene: TRBJ1-2; CDR3aa: CASREINYGYTF; CDR3nt: TGTGCCAGTAGGGAGATTAACTATGGCTACACCTTC
v_gene: TRBV9; d_gene: TRBD1; abundance: few; j_gene: TRBJ2-5; CDR3aa: CASSPRTGEETQYF; CDR3nt: TGTGCCAGCAGCCCACGGACAGGAGAAGAGACCCAGTACTTC
v_gene: TRBV7-2; d_gene: TRBD1; abundance: NA; j_gene: TRBJ1-2; CDR3aa: CASSLPGQGDYGYTF; CDR3nt: TGTGCCAGCAGCCTTCCGGGACAGGGGGACTATGGCTACACCTTC
v_gene: TRBV6-5; d_gene: NA; abundance: NA; j_gene: TRBJ1-1; CDR3aa: CASSYAMGVYTEAFF; CDR3nt: TGTGCCAGCAGTTACGCTATGGGGGTTTACACTGAAGCTTTCTTT
v_gene: TRBV21-1; d_gene: NA; abundance: many; j_gene: TRBJ1-2; CDR3aa: CARGHPWGYTF; CDR3nt: TGTGCCAGAGGACACCCCTGGGGCTACACCTTC
v_gene: TRBV29-1; d_gene: NA; abundance: few; j_gene: TRBJ2-4; CDR3aa: CSVEVDRGTAKNIQYF; CDR3nt: TGCAGCGTTGAAGTTGACCGGGGGACAGCCAAAAACATTCAGTACTTC
v_gene: TRBV10-2; d_gene: TRBD1; abundance: NA; j_gene: TRBJ2-1; CDR3aa: CASRDRDDEQFF; CDR3nt: TGCGCCAGCAGGGACAGGGATGATGAGCAGTTCTTC
v_gene: TRBV28; d_gene: NA; abundance: NA; j_gene: TRBJ2-3; CDR3aa: CASSRADTQYF; CDR3nt: TGTGCCAGCTCAAGGGCAGATACGCAGTATTTT
v_gene: TRBV7-6; d_gene: TRBD2; abundance: few; j_gene: TRBJ2-7; CDR3aa: CASSLEAAGGYYEQYF; CDR3nt: TGTGCCAGCAGCTTAGAGGCAGCGGGGGGATACTACGAGCAGTACTTC
v_gene: TRBV29-1; d_gene: NA; abundance: NA; j_gene: TRBJ2-7; CDR3aa: CSAASVERAYEQYF; CDR3nt: TGCAGCGCCGCCTCAGTAGAGCGAGCCTACGAGCAGTACTTC
v_gene: TRBV7-6; d_gene: TRBD2; abundance: NA; j_gene: TRBJ2-1; CDR3aa: CASSLAVPAGGFSSYNEQFF; CDR3nt: TGTGCCAGCAGCTTAGCGGTTCCAGCGGGGGGCTTTAGCTCCTACAATGAGCAGTTCTTC
v_gene: TRBV29-1; d_gene: NA; abundance: NA; j_gene: TRBJ2-3; CDR3aa: CSVTGRTLARTDTQYF; CDR3nt: TGCAGCGTTACGGGACGCACATTGGCCCGCACAGATACGCAGTATTTT
v_gene: TRBV18; d_gene: NA; abundance: NA; j_gene: TRBJ2-1; CDR3aa: CASLGIYNEQFF; CDR3nt: TGTGCCTCGCTTGGGATCTACAATGAGCAGTTCTTC
v_gene: TRBV27; d_gene: NA; abundance: NA; j_gene: TRBJ1-2; CDR3aa: CASSSPRQLGYGYTF; CDR3nt: TGTGCCAGCAGTTCGCCCAGACAGCTCGGCTATGGCTACACCTTC
v_gene: TRBV3-1; d_gene: NA; abundance: many; j_gene: TRBJ2-3; CDR3aa: CASSPDPRAQYF; CDR3nt: TGTGCCAGCAGCCCAGACCCCCGGGCGCAGTATTTT
v_gene: TRBV19; d_gene: TRBD1; abundance: NA; j_gene: TRBJ1-5; CDR3aa: CASSLKQGKNQPQHF; CDR3nt: TGTGCCAGTAGCCTCAAACAGGGGAAGAATCAGCCCCAGCATTTT
v_gene: TRBV12-3/TRBV12-4; d_gene: TRBD1; abundance: NA; j_gene: TRBJ2-3; CDR3aa: CASKGRGLTDTQYF; CDR3nt: TGTGCCAGCAAAGGCAGGGGGCTTACAGATACGCAGTATTTT
v_gene: TRBV29-1; d_gene: NA; abundance: many; j_gene: TRBJ2-1; CDR3aa: CSVDRDLSSYNEQFF; CDR3nt: TGCAGCGTTGATCGGGACCTGAGCTCCTACAATGAGCAGTTCTTC
v_gene: TRBV19; d_gene: NA; abundance: many; j_gene: TRBJ1-5; CDR3aa: CASSTTRDQPQHF; CDR3nt: TGTGCCAGTAGCACCACAAGGGATCAGCCCCAGCATTTT
v_gene: TRBV5-1; d_gene: NA; abundance: many; j_gene: TRBJ2-3; CDR3aa: CASSLEGRHGTDTQYF; CDR3nt: TGCGCCAGCAGCTTAGAGGGGCGTCACGGCACAGATACGCAGTATTTT
v_gene: TRBV2; d_gene: TRBD1; abundance: many; j_gene: TRBJ1-1; CDR3aa: CASTSGGRGETEAFF; CDR3nt: TGTGCCAGCACCTCAGGGGGCAGGGGGGAGACTGAAGCTTTCTTT
v_gene: TRBV7-6; d_gene: NA; abundance: NA; j_gene: TRBJ1-5; CDR3aa: CASSPTPWSNQPQHF; CDR3nt: TGTGCCAGCAGCCCCACCCCCTGGAGCAATCAGCCCCAGCATTTT
v_gene: TRBV10-2; d_gene: NA; abundance: few; j_gene: TRBJ2-7; CDR3aa: CASGTRGEQYF; CDR3nt: TGCGCCAGCGGGACCCGGGGGGAGCAGTACTTC
v_gene: TRBV6-5; d_gene: TRBD1; abundance: NA; j_gene: TRBJ1-3; CDR3aa: CASSYSGTASGNTIYF; CDR3nt: TGTGCCAGCAGTTACTCTGGGACAGCCTCTGGAAACACCATATATTTT
v_gene: TRBV13; d_gene: NA; abundance: many; j_gene: TRBJ1-1; CDR3aa: CASSLKRPTMNTEAFF; CDR3nt: TGTGCCAGCAGCTTAAAGCGTCCGACCATGAACACTGAAGCTTTCTTT
v_gene: TRBV2; d_gene: NA; abundance: few; j_gene: TRBJ2-2; CDR3aa: CASNRNTGELFF; CDR3nt: TGTGCCAGCAATCGGAACACCGGGGAGCTGTTTTTT
v_gene: TRBV7-3; d_gene: NA; abundance: few; j_gene: TRBJ2-2; CDR3aa: CASSKQGQSMAGELFF; CDR3nt: TGTGCCAGCAGCAAACAGGGACAAAGTATGGCCGGGGAGCTGTTTTTT
v_gene: TRBV3-1; d_gene: TRBD2; abundance: many; j_gene: TRBJ2-1; CDR3aa: CASSQIAGNYNEQFF; CDR3nt: TGTGCCAGCAGCCAGATAGCGGGGAATTACAATGAGCAGTTCTTC
v_gene: TRBV29-1; d_gene: TRBD2; abundance: NA; j_gene: TRBJ2-1; CDR3aa: CSVEGTRGGEQFF; CDR3nt: TGCAGCGTTGAAGGGACTAGAGGCGGGGAGCAGTTCTTC
v_gene: TRBV28; d_gene: NA; abundance: NA; j_gene: TRBJ2-3; CDR3aa: CASSALPGGPGTDTQYF; CDR3nt: TGTGCCAGCAGTGCCTTGCCTGGGGGGCCCGGCACAGATACGCAGTATTTT
v_gene: TRBV25-1; d_gene: NA; abundance: NA; j_gene: TRBJ2-5; CDR3aa: CASRENQETQYF; CDR3nt: TGTGCCAGCAGAGAAAACCAAGAGACCCAGTACTTC
v_gene: TRBV28; d_gene: NA; abundance: NA; j_gene: TRBJ2-7; CDR3aa: CASSTFLSGQYF; CDR3nt: TGTGCCAGCAGCACTTTTCTATCAGGGCAGTACTTC
v_gene: TRBV7-6; d_gene: NA; abundance: many; j_gene: TRBJ2-3; CDR3aa: CASSPGGWSLTDTQYF; CDR3nt: TGTGCCAGCAGTCCTGGGGGTTGGAGTCTCACAGATACGCAGTATTTT
v_gene: TRBV6-2/TRBV6-3; d_gene: NA; abundance: few; j_gene: TRBJ1-2; CDR3aa: CASSLRTNYGYTF; CDR3nt: TGTGCCAGCAGTTTGCGGACCAACTATGGCTACACCTTC
v_gene: TRBV12-3/TRBV12-4; d_gene: TRBD1; abundance: NA; j_gene: TRBJ2-7; CDR3aa: CASSLLQGPHEQYF; CDR3nt: TGTGCCAGCAGTTTATTACAGGGGCCCCACGAGCAGTACTTC
v_gene: TRBV7-3; d_gene: TRBD2; abundance: many; j_gene: TRBJ2-5; CDR3aa: CASSLTSGGWETQYF; CDR3nt: TGTGCCAGCAGCTTAACTAGCGGGGGTTGGGAGACCCAGTACTTC
v_gene: TRBV6-5; d_gene: TRBD1; abundance: few; j_gene: TRBJ2-2; CDR3aa: CASSTAGTGGAIGSGELFF; CDR3nt: TGTGCCAGCAGTACCGCCGGGACAGGGGGCGCGATAGGATCCGGGGAGCTGTTTTTT
v_gene: TRBV7-7; d_gene: NA; abundance: few; j_gene: TRBJ2-2; CDR3aa: CASSLTNTGELFF; CDR3nt: TGTGCCAGCAGCTTAACCAACACCGGGGAGCTGTTTTTT
v_gene: TRBV10-3; d_gene: NA; abundance: NA; j_gene: TRBJ2-2; CDR3aa: CATGFNTGELFF; CDR3nt: TGTGCCACGGGTTTCAACACCGGGGAGCTGTTTTTT
v_gene: TRBV20-1; d_gene: TRBD2; abundance: many; j_gene: TRBJ2-7; CDR3aa: CSARPDERGGEQYF; CDR3nt: TGCAGTGCTAGACCCGACGAGCGGGGAGGGGAGCAGTACTTC
v_gene: TRBV29-1; d_gene: NA; abundance: many; j_gene: TRBJ2-1; CDR3aa: CSVEVGLHNEQFF; CDR3nt: TGCAGCGTTGAAGTTGGGCTTCACAATGAGCAGTTCTTC
v_gene: TRBV12-3/TRBV12-4; d_gene: NA; abundance: NA; j_gene: TRBJ1-2; CDR3aa: CASTPGTFYGYTF; CDR3nt: TGTGCCAGCACCCCGGGGACGTTCTATGGCTACACCTTC
v_gene: TRBV7-9; d_gene: TRBD2; abundance: many; j_gene: TRBJ2-7; CDR3aa: CASSSGLAYEQYF; CDR3nt: TGTGCCAGCAGCTCCGGACTAGCCTACGAGCAGTACTTC
v_gene: TRBV9; d_gene: NA; abundance: NA; j_gene: TRBJ2-3; CDR3aa: CASSVFISRTDTQYF; CDR3nt: TGTGCCAGCAGCGTATTTATTTCTCGCACAGATACGCAGTATTTT